This T cell receptor beta chain is from a study of cytomegalovirus exposure and HLA in healthy donors. With 60 Vbeta and 13 Jbeta primers, the PCR was carried out. The repertoire was sequenced with immunoSEQ multiplex PCR; TCRdb's copy has only in-frame clones and lacks some. The data contain 100,000 to 150,000 clones, roughly 80% of them seen just once; the ten biggest clones take up over 2.5%. The length of the CDR3 is 15 residues. V was trimmed by 2 bases and J by 2 bases, leaving 11 bases between them. In germline, CDR1 is SGHRS, CDR2 YFSETQ. The specimen sequenced was PBMCs. This sequence originates from a woman between 50 and 59 years old in good health and CMV-seronegative. The gene calls are TRBV5-1 and TRBJ1-3; D uncertain. CDR3 bases: TGCGCCAGCAGCTTATCCGGCACTACTGGAAACACCATATATTTT. Translated, it gives CASSLSGTTGNTIYF.